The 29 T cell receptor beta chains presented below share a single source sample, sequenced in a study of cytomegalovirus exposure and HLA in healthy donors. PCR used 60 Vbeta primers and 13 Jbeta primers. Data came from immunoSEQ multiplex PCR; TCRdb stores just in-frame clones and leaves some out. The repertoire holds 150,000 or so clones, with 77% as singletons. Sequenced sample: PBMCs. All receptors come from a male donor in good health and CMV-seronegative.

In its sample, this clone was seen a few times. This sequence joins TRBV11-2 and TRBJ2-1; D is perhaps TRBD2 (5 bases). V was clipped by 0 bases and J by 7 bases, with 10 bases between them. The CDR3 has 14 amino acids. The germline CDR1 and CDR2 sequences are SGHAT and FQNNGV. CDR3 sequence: CASSLERTLNEQFF. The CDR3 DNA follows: TGTGCCAGCAGCTTAGAACGGACTCTAAATGAGCAGTTCTTC.

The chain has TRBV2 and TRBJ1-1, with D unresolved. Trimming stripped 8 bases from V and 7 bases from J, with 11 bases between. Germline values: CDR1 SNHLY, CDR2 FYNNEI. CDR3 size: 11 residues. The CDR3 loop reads CASDRDFEAFF. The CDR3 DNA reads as TGTGCCAGCGATAGAGACTTTGAAGCTTTCTTT.

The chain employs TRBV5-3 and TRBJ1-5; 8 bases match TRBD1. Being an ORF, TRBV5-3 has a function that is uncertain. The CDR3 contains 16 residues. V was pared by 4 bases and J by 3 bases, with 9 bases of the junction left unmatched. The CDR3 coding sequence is TGTGCCAGAAGCCCAAGGACAGGGCCCATCAATCAGCCCCAGCATTTT. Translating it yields CARSPRTGPINQPQHF.

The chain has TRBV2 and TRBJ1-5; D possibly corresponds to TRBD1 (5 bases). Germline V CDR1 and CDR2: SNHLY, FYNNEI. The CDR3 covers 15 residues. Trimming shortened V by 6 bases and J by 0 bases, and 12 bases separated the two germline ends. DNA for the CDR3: TGTGCCAGCAGGGAGGGGTCCCCTAGCAATCAGCCCCAGCATTTT. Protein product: CASREGSPSNQPQHF. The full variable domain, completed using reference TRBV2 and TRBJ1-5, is EPEVTQTPSHQVTQMGQEVILRCVPISNHLYFYWYRQILGQKVEFLVSFYNNEISEKSEIFDDQFSVERPDGSNFTLKIRSTKLEDSAMYFCASREGSPSNQPQHFGDGTRLSIL.

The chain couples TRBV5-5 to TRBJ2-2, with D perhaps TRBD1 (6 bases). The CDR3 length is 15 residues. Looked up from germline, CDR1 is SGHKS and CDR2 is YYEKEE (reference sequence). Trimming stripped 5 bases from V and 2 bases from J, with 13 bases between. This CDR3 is CASRRTAGNTGELFF. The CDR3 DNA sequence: TGTGCCAGCAGGCGGACAGCCGGAAACACCGGGGAGCTGTTTTTT.

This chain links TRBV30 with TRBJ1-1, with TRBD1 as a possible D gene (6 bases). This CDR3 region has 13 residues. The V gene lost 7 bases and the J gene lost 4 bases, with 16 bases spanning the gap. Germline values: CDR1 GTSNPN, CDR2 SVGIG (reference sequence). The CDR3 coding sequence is TGTGCCTTAAACAGGGTGCTTCCCACTGAAGCTTTCTTT. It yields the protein CALNRVLPTEAFF.

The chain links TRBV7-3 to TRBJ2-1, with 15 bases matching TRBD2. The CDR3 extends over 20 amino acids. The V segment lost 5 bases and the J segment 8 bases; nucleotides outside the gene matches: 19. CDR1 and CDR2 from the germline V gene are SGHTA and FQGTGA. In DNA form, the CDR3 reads TGTGCCAGCAGCCCCCTGCCCGGACTAGCGGGAGGGCCAGAGTACGATGAGCAGTTCTTC. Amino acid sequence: CASSPLPGLAGGPEYDEQFF.

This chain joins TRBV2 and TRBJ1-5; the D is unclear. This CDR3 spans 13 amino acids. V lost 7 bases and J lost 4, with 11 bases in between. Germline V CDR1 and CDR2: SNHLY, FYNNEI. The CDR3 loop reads CASTDGENQPQHF. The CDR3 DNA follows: TGTGCCAGCACTGATGGGGAGAATCAGCCCCAGCATTTT.

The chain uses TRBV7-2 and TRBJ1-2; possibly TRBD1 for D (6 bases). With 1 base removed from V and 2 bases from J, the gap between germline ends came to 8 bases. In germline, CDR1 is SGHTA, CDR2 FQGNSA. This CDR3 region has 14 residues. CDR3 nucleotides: TGTGCCAGCAGCTTAGAGAGGGGGAACTATGGCTACACCTTC. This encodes CASSLERGNYGYTF.

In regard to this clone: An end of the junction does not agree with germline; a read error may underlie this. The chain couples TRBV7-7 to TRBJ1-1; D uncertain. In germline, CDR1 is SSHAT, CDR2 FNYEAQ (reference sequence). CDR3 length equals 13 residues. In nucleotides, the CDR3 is TGTGCTAGCAGCTTCAATCAGAACACTGAAGCTTTCTTT. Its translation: CASSFNQNTEAFF.

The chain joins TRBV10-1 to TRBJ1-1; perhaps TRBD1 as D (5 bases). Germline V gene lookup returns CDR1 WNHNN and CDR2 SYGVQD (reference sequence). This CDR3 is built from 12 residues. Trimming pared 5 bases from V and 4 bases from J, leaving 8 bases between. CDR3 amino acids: CASSPGGTEAFF. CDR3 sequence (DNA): TGCGCCAGCAGTCCCGGGGGCACTGAAGCTTTCTTT.

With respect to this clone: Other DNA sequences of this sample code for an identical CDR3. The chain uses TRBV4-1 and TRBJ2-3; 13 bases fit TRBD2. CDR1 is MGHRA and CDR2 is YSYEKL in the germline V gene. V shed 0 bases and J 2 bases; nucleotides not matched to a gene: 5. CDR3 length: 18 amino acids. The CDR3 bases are TGCGCCAGCAGCCAAGACCAACTAGCGGGGGGGCTCACAGATACGCAGTATTTT. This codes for CASSQDQLAGGLTDTQYF.

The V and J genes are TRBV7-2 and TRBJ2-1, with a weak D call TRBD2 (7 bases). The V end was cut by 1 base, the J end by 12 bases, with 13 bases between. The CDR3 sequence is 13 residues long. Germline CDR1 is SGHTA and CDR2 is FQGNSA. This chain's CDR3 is CASSLGRGRGQFF. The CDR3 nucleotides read TGTGCCAGCAGCTTAGGGCGGGGGCGGGGGCAGTTCTTC.

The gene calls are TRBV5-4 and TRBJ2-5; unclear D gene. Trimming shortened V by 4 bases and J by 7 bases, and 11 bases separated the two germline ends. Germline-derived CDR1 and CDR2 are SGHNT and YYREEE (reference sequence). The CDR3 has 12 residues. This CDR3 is CASSLDYGTQYF. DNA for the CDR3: TGTGCCAGCAGCCTAGATTACGGGACCCAGTACTTC.

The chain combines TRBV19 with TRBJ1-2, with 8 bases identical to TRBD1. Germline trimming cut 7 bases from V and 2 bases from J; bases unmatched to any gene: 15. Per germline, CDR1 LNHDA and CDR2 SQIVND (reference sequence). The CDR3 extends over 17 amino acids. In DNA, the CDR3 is TGTGCCAGTAACCAAGGACGACAGGGGCAGATGAACTATGGCTACACCTTC. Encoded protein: CASNQGRQGQMNYGYTF.

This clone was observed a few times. The CDR3 protein is CASSYDRGSLNIQYF. The DNA for the CDR3 is TGTGCCAGCAGTTACGACAGGGGGAGTTTAAACATTCAGTACTTC. The chain couples TRBV6-5 to TRBJ2-4; 9 bases agree with TRBD1. V lost 2 bases, J lost 6 bases, and 5 bases stayed unmatched. Germline CDR1 and CDR2: MNHEY and SVGAGI. CDR3 size: 15 residues.

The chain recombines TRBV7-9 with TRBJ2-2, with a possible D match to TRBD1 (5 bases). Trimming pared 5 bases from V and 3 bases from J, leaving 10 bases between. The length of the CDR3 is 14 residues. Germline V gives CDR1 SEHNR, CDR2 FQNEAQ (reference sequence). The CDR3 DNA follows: TGTGCCAGCAGCCCCAGACAGCACACCGGGGAGCTGTTTTTT. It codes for CASSPRQHTGELFF.

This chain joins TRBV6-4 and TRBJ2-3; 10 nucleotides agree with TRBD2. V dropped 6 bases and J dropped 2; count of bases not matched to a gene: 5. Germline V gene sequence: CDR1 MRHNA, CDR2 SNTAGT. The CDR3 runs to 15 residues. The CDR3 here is CASRASGSFTDTQYF. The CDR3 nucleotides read TGTGCCAGCAGGGCTAGCGGGAGTTTCACAGATACGCAGTATTTT.

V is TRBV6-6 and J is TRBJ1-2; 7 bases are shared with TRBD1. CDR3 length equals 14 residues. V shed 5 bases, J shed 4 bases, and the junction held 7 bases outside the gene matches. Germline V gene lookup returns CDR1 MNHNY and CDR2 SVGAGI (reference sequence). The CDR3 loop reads CASSTRTGPYGYTF. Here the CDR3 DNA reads TGTGCCAGCAGTACCCGGACAGGACCCTATGGCTACACCTTC.

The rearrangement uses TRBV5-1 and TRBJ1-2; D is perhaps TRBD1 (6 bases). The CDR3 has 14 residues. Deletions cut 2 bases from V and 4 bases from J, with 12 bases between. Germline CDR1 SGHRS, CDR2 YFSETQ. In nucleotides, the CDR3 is TGCGCCAGCAGCTTAGGACAGCCTGGCTATGGCTACACCTTC. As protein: CASSLGQPGYGYTF.

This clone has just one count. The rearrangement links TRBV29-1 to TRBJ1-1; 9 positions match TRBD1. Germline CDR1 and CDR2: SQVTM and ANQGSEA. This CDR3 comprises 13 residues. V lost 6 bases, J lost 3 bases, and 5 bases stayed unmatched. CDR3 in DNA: TGCAGCGTCGCTGGGACAGGGCACACTGAAGCTTTCTTT. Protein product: CSVAGTGHTEAFF.

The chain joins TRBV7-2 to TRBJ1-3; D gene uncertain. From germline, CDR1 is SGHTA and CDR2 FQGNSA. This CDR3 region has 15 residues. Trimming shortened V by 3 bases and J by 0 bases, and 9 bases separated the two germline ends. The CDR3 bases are TGTGCCAGCAGCTTCCCGTCTAGCTCTGGAAACACCATATATTTT. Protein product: CASSFPSSSGNTIYF.

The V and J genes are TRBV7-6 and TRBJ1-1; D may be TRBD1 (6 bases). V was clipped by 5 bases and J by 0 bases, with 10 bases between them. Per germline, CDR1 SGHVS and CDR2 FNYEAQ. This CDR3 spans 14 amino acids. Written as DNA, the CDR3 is TGTGCCAGCAGCGCCCAGGGGATGAACACTGAAGCTTTCTTT. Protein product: CASSAQGMNTEAFF.

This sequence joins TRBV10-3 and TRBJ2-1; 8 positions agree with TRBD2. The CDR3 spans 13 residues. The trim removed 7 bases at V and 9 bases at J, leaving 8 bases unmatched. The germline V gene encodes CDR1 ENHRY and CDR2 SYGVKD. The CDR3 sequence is CAIKPAGDIEQFF. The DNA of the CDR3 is TGTGCCATCAAGCCAGCGGGAGATATTGAGCAGTTCTTC.

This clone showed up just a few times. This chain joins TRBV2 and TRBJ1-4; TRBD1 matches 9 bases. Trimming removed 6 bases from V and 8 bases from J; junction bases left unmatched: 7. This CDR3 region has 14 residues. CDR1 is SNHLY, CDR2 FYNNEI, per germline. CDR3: CASSDTGGYEKLFF. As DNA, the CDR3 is TGTGCCAGCAGCGATACAGGGGGCTACGAAAAACTGTTTTTT. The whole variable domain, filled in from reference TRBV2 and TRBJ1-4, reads EPEVTQTPSHQVTQMGQEVILRCVPISNHLYFYWYRQILGQKVEFLVSFYNNEISEKSEIFDDQFSVERPDGSNFTLKIRSTKLEDSAMYFCASSDTGGYEKLFFGSGTQLSVL.

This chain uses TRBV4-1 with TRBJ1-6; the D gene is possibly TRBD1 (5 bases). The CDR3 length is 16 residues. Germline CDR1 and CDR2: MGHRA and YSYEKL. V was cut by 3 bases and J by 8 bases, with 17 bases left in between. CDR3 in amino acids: CASSQRVGGGDSPLHF. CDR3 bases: TGCGCCAGCAGCCAGAGGGTCGGGGGTGGTGATTCACCCCTCCACTTT.

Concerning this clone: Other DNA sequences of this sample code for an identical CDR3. The CDR3 sequence is CASSHRVSIAGNYEQYF. In DNA form, the CDR3 reads TGTGCCAGCAGCCACCGGGTTTCGATAGCGGGAAACTACGAGCAGTACTTC. The chain is built from TRBV4-2 and TRBJ2-7; 8 positions match TRBD2. CDR1 LGHNA and CDR2 YNFKEQ come from the germline V gene. The CDR3 loop spans 17 amino acids. V shed 3 bases and J 3 bases; nucleotides not matched to a gene: 13.

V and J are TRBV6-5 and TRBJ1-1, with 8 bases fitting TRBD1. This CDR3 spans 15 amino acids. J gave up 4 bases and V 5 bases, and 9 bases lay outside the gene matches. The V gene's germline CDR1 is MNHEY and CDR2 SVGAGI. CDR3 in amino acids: CASSVGQGLGTEAFF. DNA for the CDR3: TGTGCCAGCAGTGTAGGACAGGGCTTGGGCACTGAAGCTTTCTTT.

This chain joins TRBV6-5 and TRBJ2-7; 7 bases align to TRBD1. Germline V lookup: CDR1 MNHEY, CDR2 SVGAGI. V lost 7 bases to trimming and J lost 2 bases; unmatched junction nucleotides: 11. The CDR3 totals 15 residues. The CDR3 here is CASKVWATGPYEQYF. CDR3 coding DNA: TGTGCCAGCAAGGTTTGGGCGACAGGGCCCTACGAGCAGTACTTC.